There are a few counts of the clone carrying this TCR beta chain. The antigen is undetermined. The CDR3 runs to 14 residues. Germline CDR1 LNHDA, CDR2 SQIVND (reference sequence). V was pared by 8 bases and J by 4 bases, with 6 bases of the junction left unmatched. This sample stems from a study of T cells in Graves' hyperthyroidism and ophthalmopathy. Those patients with uncontrolled infection, other autoimmune disease, pregnancy or lactation were excluded. Thyroid ultrasound and orbital computed tomography, with clinical symptoms and serum thyroxine and TRAb, informed diagnoses. General study findings and limits: Ophthalmopathy and stable hyperthyroidism were told apart by a 13 V-J model. Among thyroid clonotypes expanded above 0.001, most also appeared in blood.

Amplified regions were TCR beta CDR3 sequences from RNA transcripts. First-round RT-PCR targeting the TCR CDR3 was performed with the HTBI primer set. MiXCR, run by TCRdb on the multiplex PCR reads, gives a single entry per CDR3 protein. The sample consists of 660,000 or so distinct CDR3 sequences, nearly 45% of them appearing once. The TCR comes from an adult man with Graves' disease, either hyperthyroidism or ophthalmopathy (not recorded which). Sequenced material: peripheral blood or thyroid tissue (not recorded which). The rearrangement uses TRBV19 and TRBJ1-3; 9 nucleotides align to TRBD1. The CDR3 DNA reads TGTGCCAGTGTGTCCGGGACAGGGGGAAACACCATATATTTT. It specifies CASVSGTGGNTIYF.